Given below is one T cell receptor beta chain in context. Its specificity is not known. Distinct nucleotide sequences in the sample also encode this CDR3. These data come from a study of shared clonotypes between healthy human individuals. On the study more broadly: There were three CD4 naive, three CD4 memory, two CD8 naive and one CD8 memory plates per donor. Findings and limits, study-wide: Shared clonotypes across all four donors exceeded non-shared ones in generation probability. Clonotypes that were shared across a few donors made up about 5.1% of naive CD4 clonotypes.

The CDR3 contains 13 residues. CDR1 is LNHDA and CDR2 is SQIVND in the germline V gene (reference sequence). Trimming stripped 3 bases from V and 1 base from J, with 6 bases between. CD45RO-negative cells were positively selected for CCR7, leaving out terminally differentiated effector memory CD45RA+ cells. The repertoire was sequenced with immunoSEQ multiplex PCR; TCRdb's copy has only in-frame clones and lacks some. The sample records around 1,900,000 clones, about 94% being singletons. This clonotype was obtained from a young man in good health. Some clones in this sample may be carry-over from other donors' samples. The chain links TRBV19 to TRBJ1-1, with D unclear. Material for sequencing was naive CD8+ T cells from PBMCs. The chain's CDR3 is CASSMAANTEAFF. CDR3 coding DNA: TGTGCCAGTAGTATGGCGGCGAACACTGAAGCTTTCTTT.